A single sample gave rise to the 20 T cell receptor beta chains below, sequenced in a study of graft-versus-host responses after intestinal transplantation. The protocol was immunoSEQ multiplex PCR, while the TCRdb copy is restricted to in-frame clones and leaves out a portion. The sample lists 15,000 to 17,000 clones; about 74% were seen once. Graft material was processed, releasing intraepithelial and lamina propria lymphocytes. The sample consisted of ileum tissue, taken 14 days after transplant. These receptors all stem from a human patient who received an intestinal transplant, so some T cells may come from the graft donor.

This clone was recorded a few times. The rearrangement links TRBV2 to TRBJ2-3; 8 nucleotides match TRBD2. CDR1 is SNHLY and CDR2 is FYNNEI in the germline V gene. V was pared by 6 bases and J by 8 bases, with 13 bases of the junction left unmatched. This CDR3 is 15 amino acids long. The CDR3 DNA sequence: TGTGCCAGCAGGCTAGCGGGCCCAGGAGGTGGTACGCAGTATTTT. Protein sequence: CASRLAGPGGGTQYF.

The rearrangement uses TRBV27 and TRBJ2-5; either TRBD1 or TRBD2 may fit D (5 bases each). V gave up 2 bases and J gave up 5 bases, with 12 bases separating them. The germline V gene has CDR1 MNHEY and CDR2 SMNVEV (reference sequence). This CDR3 region has 14 residues. Written as DNA, the CDR3 is TGTGCCAGCAGTTTAGTGGGGGAAGGGGAGACCCAGTACTTC. This gives the protein CASSLVGEGETQYF.

CDR3 sequence: CASSLDRVNTEAFF. The DNA for the CDR3 is TGCGCCAGCAGCTTGGACAGGGTGAACACTGAAGCTTTCTTT. This chain uses TRBV5-1 with TRBJ1-1; TRBD1 might be the D (6 bases). Germline values: CDR1 SGHRS, CDR2 YFSETQ. V lost 0 bases and J 0 bases, leaving 6 bases between the germline ends. The CDR3 covers 14 residues.

V and J are TRBV28 and TRBJ2-3, with D unresolved. Trimming left V 3 bases short and J 2 bases short, with 15 bases between. The length of the CDR3 is 16 residues. Germline V gene data show CDR1 as MDHEN and CDR2 as SYDVKM. In DNA form, the CDR3 reads TGTGCCAGCAGTTTCCCCACCGGAATGGTCACAGATACGCAGTATTTT. Protein sequence: CASSFPTGMVTDTQYF.

This chain uses TRBV6-5 with TRBJ1-5, with D possibly TRBD1 on 5 matching bases. Germline V gene lookup returns CDR1 MNHEY and CDR2 SVGAGI. This CDR3 comprises 14 residues. V was clipped by 6 bases and J by 2 bases, with 11 bases between them. Written as DNA, the CDR3 is TGTGCCAGCAGCCTCGGGGGGGGCAATCAGCCCCAGCATTTT. It is translated as CASSLGGGNQPQHF.

The chain recombines TRBV10-1 with TRBJ2-3, with 12 bases that match TRBD2. Germline V CDR1 and CDR2: WNHNN, SYGVQD (reference sequence). CDR3 length equals 16 residues. With V trimmed by 5 bases and J by 5 bases, 8 bases remained unmatched. As DNA, the CDR3 is TGCGCCAGCAGTCCTAGCGGGAGGGCCGAGGGAGATACGCAGTATTTT. It translates to CASSPSGRAEGDTQYF.

This clone counts as large. This same CDR3 is encoded by further DNA sequences in the sample. The chain combines TRBV5-5 with TRBJ2-7; 7 bases are a match to TRBD1. CDR1 is SGHKS and CDR2 is YYEKEE in the germline V gene (reference sequence). The CDR3 has 13 residues. J gave up 6 bases and V 4 bases, and 7 bases lay outside the gene matches. The CDR3 loop reads CASSRTTGAEQYF. The CDR3 DNA reads as TGTGCCAGCAGCCGAACTACAGGGGCCGAGCAGTACTTC.

In its sample, this clone was seen a few times. J is TRBJ2-1 and V is TRBV7-3, with a weak D call TRBD2 (6 bases). Germline V gene sequence: CDR1 SGHTA, CDR2 FQGTGA. The CDR3 consists of 15 residues. The V and J ends lost 5 bases and 7 bases respectively, with 18 bases between them. The CDR3 region has the DNA TGTGCCAGCAGCACGAGCGCTAGCGACGGGAATGAGCAGTTCTTC. Residues: CASSTSASDGNEQFF.

This clone was seen more than once but under ten times. The CDR3: CASSYWAGYNEQFF. The DNA of the CDR3 is TGTGCCAGTAGCTACTGGGCCGGCTACAATGAGCAGTTCTTC. The gene calls are TRBV19 and TRBJ2-1; the D is unclear. The CDR3 sequence is 14 residues long. V shed 6 bases and J shed 3 bases, with 12 bases lying between them. The germline gives CDR1 LNHDA, CDR2 SQIVND (reference sequence).

J is TRBJ2-3 and V is TRBV5-1; TRBD2 matches at 8 bases. The CDR3 is 17 residues long. V shed 1 base, J shed 0 bases, and the junction held 7 bases outside the gene matches. The germline CDR1 and CDR2 sequences are SGHRS and YFSETQ. The CDR3: CASSLRAGETSTDTQYF. Here the CDR3 DNA reads TGCGCCAGCAGCTTGAGAGCGGGGGAGACTAGCACAGATACGCAGTATTTT. Filled out from reference TRBV5-1 and TRBJ2-3, the complete variable domain reads KAGVTQTPRYLIKTRGQQVTLSCSPISGHRSVSWYQQTPGQGLQFLFEYFSETQRNKGNFPGRFSGRQFSNSRSEMNVSTLELGDSALYLCASSLRAGETSTDTQYFGPGTRLTVL.

By its share, this clone is medium-sized. This chain connects TRBV9 to TRBJ2-7; 10 nucleotides match TRBD1. The CDR3 covers 17 residues. V was pared by 1 base and J by 2 bases, with 9 bases of the junction left unmatched. Germline-derived CDR1 and CDR2 are SGDLS and YYNGEE. The CDR3 DNA is TGTGCCAGCAGCGTACAACCGGGACAGGGGAACCCCTACGAGCAGTACTTC. This translates into CASSVQPGQGNPYEQYF.

The rearrangement links TRBV27 to TRBJ2-2; the match to TRBD2 covers 9 bases. The germline V gene has CDR1 MNHEY and CDR2 SMNVEV (reference sequence). J gave up 6 bases and V 10 bases, and 12 bases lay outside the gene matches. The CDR3 contains 15 residues. The CDR3 sequence: CATARTRGRAGELFF. Written as DNA, the CDR3 is TGTGCCACAGCCCGAACTCGCGGGAGGGCCGGGGAGCTGTTTTTT.

J is TRBJ2-3 and V is TRBV5-1; 9 positions match TRBD2. This CDR3 contains 18 residues. Germline V gene sequence: CDR1 SGHRS, CDR2 YFSETQ. The junction had 10 bases not matched to a gene; V was cut back by 0 bases and J by 2 bases. The CDR3 reads CASSLEGSGGGFTDTQYF. The CDR3 nucleotides read TGCGCCAGCAGCTTGGAAGGTAGCGGGGGAGGGTTCACAGATACGCAGTATTTT.

This sequence joins TRBV2 and TRBJ2-7, with D perhaps TRBD1 (6 bases). The V end was cut by 3 bases, the J end by 0 bases, with 9 bases between. CDR1 and CDR2 (germline): SNHLY, FYNNEI. CDR3 size: 14 residues. The DNA of the CDR3 is TGTGCCAGCAGTGAGCCAGGGGCCTCCTACGAGCAGTACTTC. It codes for CASSEPGASYEQYF. The full variable domain, in which reference TRBV2 and TRBJ2-7 provide the parts outside the CDR3, is EPEVTQTPSHQVTQMGQEVILRCVPISNHLYFYWYRQILGQKVEFLVSFYNNEISEKSEIFDDQFSVERPDGSNFTLKIRSTKLEDSAMYFCASSEPGASYEQYFGPGTRLTVT.

The chain carries TRBV9 and TRBJ1-4; 9 bases agree with TRBD1. V dropped 3 bases and J dropped 2; count of bases not matched to a gene: 5. Germline values: CDR1 SGDLS, CDR2 YYNGEE. CDR3 length: 16 amino acids. CDR3 coding DNA: TGTGCCAGCAGCGCTAGCGGGACAGGGACTAATGAAAAACTGTTTTTT. Translating gives CASSASGTGTNEKLFF.

This sequence joins TRBV15 and TRBJ1-5; no reliable D call. Trimming left V 0 bases short and J 6 bases short, with 12 bases between. The CDR3 consists of 15 residues. CDR1 and CDR2 from the germline V gene are LNHNV and YYDKDF (reference sequence). CDR3 loop: CATSRDKGAGQPQHF. In DNA, the CDR3 is TGTGCCACCAGCAGAGATAAAGGAGCGGGTCAGCCCCAGCATTTT.

On this clone itself: An end of the junction differs from the germline gene, which may be a read error. Other DNA sequences of this sample code for an identical CDR3. The chain is built from TRBV4-1 and TRBJ2-2, with 8 bases lining up with TRBD2. The CDR3 is made up of 17 amino acids. The germline gives CDR1 MGHRA, CDR2 YSYEKL. CDR3 sequence: CASSSAHSGARTGELFF. The CDR3 coding sequence is TGCGCCAGCAGCTCCGCTCATAGCGGGGCGAGGACCGGGGAGCTATTTTTT.

This chain joins TRBV5-1 and TRBJ2-7, with TRBD1 as a possible D gene (6 bases). The V end lost 1 base, the J end lost 1 base, and 6 bases lay between the germline ends. The CDR3 runs to 13 residues. The germline V gene encodes CDR1 SGHRS and CDR2 YFSETQ. DNA of the CDR3: TGCGCCAGCAGCTTGACAGGGTCCTACGAGCAGTACTTC. This translates into CASSLTGSYEQYF.

In its sample, this clone was seen a few times. The chain links TRBV2 to TRBJ2-2; perhaps TRBD2 as D (7 bases). CDR3 length: 14 residues. V gave up 3 bases and J gave up 7 bases, with 12 bases separating them. Germline V gene data show CDR1 as SNHLY and CDR2 as FYNNEI. CDR3 in amino acids: CASSDRGAIGELFF. The DNA of the CDR3 is TGTGCCAGCAGTGATCGGGGGGCGATCGGGGAGCTGTTTTTT. The full variable domain, completed using reference TRBV2 and TRBJ2-2, is EPEVTQTPSHQVTQMGQEVILRCVPISNHLYFYWYRQILGQKVEFLVSFYNNEISEKSEIFDDQFSVERPDGSNFTLKIRSTKLEDSAMYFCASSDRGAIGELFFGEGSRLTVL.

The chain uses TRBV28 and TRBJ2-5; 9 bases are shared with TRBD2. The CDR3 has 15 residues. Germline CDR1 and CDR2: MDHEN and SYDVKM. Trimming removed 3 bases from V and 1 base from J; junction bases left unmatched: 3. CDR3 amino acids: CASSFQTSGQETQYF. The CDR3, as DNA: TGTGCCAGCAGTTTCCAGACTAGCGGCCAAGAGACCCAGTACTTC.